The rows below give T cell receptor beta chains drawn from one sample of a study of blood T cells in healthy people across ages. TCRdb passed the 5' RACE reads through MiXCR, listing each CDR3 protein once. Of some 760,000 distinct CDR3 sequences in the sample, 25% were seen once. The same sample was also used in a study of T cells of mothers and their children.

The sequenced sample was blood. These receptors were obtained from a boy between 5 and 17 years old in good health. Each CDR3 is given with its conserved first and last residue. A D gene is named only where the DNA matches it firmly. Where a row states a size, it is once, few, many or the class of an expanded clone; other rows omit it.

cdr3_nt cdr3_aa v_call d_call j_call cdr3_length clone_size
TGCAGCGTTGGAGATTATGCGCTGGACAAGACGGAGCAGTACTTC CSVGDYALDKTEQYF TRBV29-1 . TRBJ2-7 15 .
TGTGCCAGCAGCCAAGCTTGGGGCGCGGAATATGGCTACACCTTC CASSQAWGAEYGYTF TRBV3-1 . TRBJ1-2 15 few
TGTGCCAGCAGCTTCAAAGCTGGAAACACCATATATTTT CASSFKAGNTIYF TRBV7-8 . TRBJ1-3 13 .
TGTGCCAGCAGCGGAAACCGGGGTGCGAACACTGAAGCTTTCTTT CASSGNRGANTEAFF TRBV5-6 . TRBJ1-1 15 .
TGCAGTGCTAGAGTAGGGGGAGGGGACTCCTACAATGAGCAGTTCTTC CSARVGGGDSYNEQFF TRBV20-1 . TRBJ2-1 16 .
TGTGCCAGCAGTGAAGGGGTCACTATGGTCCTCCAGCAGTACTTC CASSEGVTMVLQQYF TRBV6-1 . TRBJ2-7 15 few
TGTGCCAGCAGCTTAATAGCCTACGAGCAGTACTTC CASSLIAYEQYF TRBV7-2 . TRBJ2-7 12 .
TGTGCCGCCATATCCCGGTTGGACAGGGGGCTAAAGACCCAGTACTTC CAAISRLDRGLKTQYF TRBV10-3 TRBD1 TRBJ2-5 16 .
TGCGCCAGCAGCCGTACCGGAGGACAGCACTCCTACGAGCAGTACTTC CASSRTGGQHSYEQYF TRBV5-1 . TRBJ2-7 16 .
TGTGCCAGCAGTTTCCCAATCGGACAGGGTAAGGCTTTCTTT CASSFPIGQGKAFF TRBV28 TRBD1 TRBJ1-1 14 .
TGTGCCAGCAGCTTGGCAGGGGTTAACACCGGGGAGCTGTTTTTT CASSLAGVNTGELFF TRBV11-2 . TRBJ2-2 15 few
TGTGCCAGCAGCTCATTAGCGGGGCCAGATACGCAGTATTTT CASSSLAGPDTQYF TRBV7-9 TRBD2 TRBJ2-3 14 few
TGTGCCAGCAGCGAGACAGGGTGGAATGCTGAAGCTTTCTTT CASSETGWNAEAFF TRBV2 TRBD1 TRBJ1-1 14 .
TGTGCCAGCAGCTTAGTAGCAGGCCCTGAGCAGTTCTTC CASSLVAGPEQFF TRBV7-9 . TRBJ2-1 13 once
TGTGCCAGCAGCTTGCTTTTATATCGGGACAGGGGGTATGGGGAGCTGTTTTTT CASSLLLYRDRGYGELFF TRBV5-5 TRBD1 TRBJ2-2 18 .
TGTGCCAGCAGGAGCGGGAGCTCCCATGAGCAGTTCTTC CASRSGSSHEQFF TRBV6-1 TRBD2 TRBJ2-1 13 .
TGTGCCAGCCAAGACAGGGGTGACGTGCGGCCCCAGCATTTT CASQDRGDVRPQHF TRBV6-2/TRBV6-3 TRBD1 TRBJ1-5 14 few
TGTGCCAGCAGCGATCCTCCCCTAGTGTCCCAAGAGACCCAGTACTTC CASSDPPLVSQETQYF TRBV7-9 . TRBJ2-5 16 .
TGTGCCAGCAGCTTAGAGGCGGGAGGGCCTGGTGAGCAGTTCTTC CASSLEAGGPGEQFF TRBV7-6 TRBD2 TRBJ2-1 15 .
TGTGCCAGCAGCGTAGGTGGACTAGTCTTAGAGCAGTTCTTC CASSVGGLVLEQFF TRBV9 TRBD2 TRBJ2-1 14 .
TGTGCCAGCAGCCAAGAGGGTCTAGCGGGCACAGATACGCAGTATTTT CASSQEGLAGTDTQYF TRBV3-1 TRBD2 TRBJ2-3 16 many
TGTGCCAGCAGCCAGACTAGCGGGAGGGCCAGGAATGAGCAGTTCTTC CASSQTSGRARNEQFF TRBV3-1 TRBD2 TRBJ2-1 16 .
TGTGCCGATCGGGGTTCAGATACGCAGTATTTT CADRGSDTQYF TRBV12-3/TRBV12-4 . TRBJ2-3 11 few
TGTGCCAGCAGCCCTCGACTCCGATATGAGCAGTTCTTC CASSPRLRYEQFF TRBV7-9 . TRBJ2-1 13 .
TGTGCCAGCAGCTTGATTAGGGCCCGGAACACTGAAGCTTACTTT CASSLIRARNTEAYF TRBV5-6 . TRBJ1-1 15 .
TGTGCCAGCAGTGTGCGACAGGGGGCTAGGAATGAGCAGTTCTTC CASSVRQGARNEQFF TRBV25-1 TRBD1 TRBJ2-1 15 .
TGCGCCAGCAGCAGGGGTTCCCAAGAGACCCAGTACTTC CASSRGSQETQYF TRBV5-1 . TRBJ2-5 13 .
TGTGCCAGCAGTAATGACCGCCTTGGAGACATTCAGTACTTC CASSNDRLGDIQYF TRBV25-1 . TRBJ2-4 14 .
TGCGCCAGCAGCTTGTTGGGTCCCAGCACAGACACGCAGTATTTT CASSLLGPSTDTQYF TRBV5-1 . TRBJ2-3 15 .
TGTGCCAGCAGACCCGCACAGGACAGCCAAGAGACCCAGTACTTC CASRPAQDSQETQYF TRBV6-6 . TRBJ2-5 15 .
TGCAGTGCTACCACGACAGGGTACGACAATCAGCCCCAGCATTTT CSATTTGYDNQPQHF TRBV20-1 TRBD1 TRBJ1-5 15 .
TGTGCCAGCAGCGCAAGCGGGGGGGCGATCAATGAGCAGTTCTTC CASSASGGAINEQFF TRBV7-9 TRBD2 TRBJ2-1 15 few
TGTGCCAGAGGGCCGGGGACCCCACTGTACTACGAGCAGTACTTC CARGPGTPLYYEQYF TRBV6-5 . TRBJ2-7 15 few
TGCGCCAGCAGCTTGGCCAAATTTGGTGGGAGCTCCTACGAGCAGTACTTC CASSLAKFGGSSYEQYF TRBV5-1 . TRBJ2-7 17 few
TGTGCCAGCAGGTTCTCTAGCGGGATATACAATGAGCAGTTCTTC CASRFSSGIYNEQFF TRBV3-1 TRBD2 TRBJ2-1 15 .
TGCGCCAGCAGCCCGCGACCTCTGTGGACCAAAAACATTCAGTACTTC CASSPRPLWTKNIQYF TRBV4-1 . TRBJ2-4 16 .
TGTGCCAGCAGCCAAGAAGCTGGGCTAGCGGGAGGGCCCGGGGAGACCCAGTACTTC CASSQEAGLAGGPGETQYF TRBV4-2 TRBD2 TRBJ2-5 19 .
TGCAGTGCCCCCGGGGTCCCAGCGGGAAGTTCCAATGAGCAGTTCTTC CSAPGVPAGSSNEQFF TRBV20-1 TRBD2 TRBJ2-1 16 .
TGTGCCAGCAGATATCAGGGGCGGACCTACGAGCAGTACTTC CASRYQGRTYEQYF TRBV2 . TRBJ2-7 14 few
TGTGCCAGCAGCTTAGATAGCGGACAGCCCCAGCATTTT CASSLDSGQPQHF TRBV7-2 . TRBJ1-5 13 .
TGCAGTGTTCAGACTAGCCCCACAGATACGCAGTATTTT CSVQTSPTDTQYF TRBV20-1 TRBD2 TRBJ2-3 13 few
TGTGCCAGCAGTGACCAGGGGGCTAATGAAAAACTGTTTTTT CASSDQGANEKLFF TRBV6-5 TRBD1 TRBJ1-4 14 .
TGTGCCAGCAGTCCCGGGACAGGGGCCACCCAATACAATGAGCAGTTCTTC CASSPGTGATQYNEQFF TRBV6-2/TRBV6-3 TRBD1 TRBJ2-1 17 .
TGCGCCAGCAGCTTGGCCTTGACTAGTGGGGGCACAGATACGCAGTATTTT CASSLALTSGGTDTQYF TRBV5-1 . TRBJ2-3 17 few